The rows below give T cell receptor beta chains drawn from one sample of a study of blood T cell repertoires in COVID-19. Sequencing was performed with immunoSEQ multiplex PCR; in TCRdb, only in-frame clones are kept and a portion is missing. The sample includes 30,000 to 40,000 clones, 85% to 90% of them seen just once. Sequenced material: peripheral blood. These receptors were taken from a man aged 65 to 79 with active COVID-19. The CDR3 runs from the conserved cysteine through the conserved F or W. The order of the fields is clone size, J gene, V gene, D gene, CDR3 DNA, CDR3 protein. D genes are given only for firm matches. Not all rows give a size; the values are once, few, many and, for expanded clones, a class.

>-|TRBJ1-2|TRBV5-6|-
TGTGCCAGCAGCCCGCGAGCGGCGGGAAGTGGCTACACCTTC
CASSPRAAGSGYTF
>-|TRBJ1-2|TRBV19|TRBD1
TGTGCCAGTAGTATAGTCGGGACAGGGGACATCGGGGGCTACACCTTC
CASSIVGTGDIGGYTF
>-|TRBJ2-7|TRBV10-3|TRBD2
TGTGCCATCAGTGAGTCAGGGACTAGCGGGATTAGGTTTACCTACGAGCAGTACTTC
CAISESGTSGIRFTYEQYF
>-|TRBJ1-2|TRBV10-3|TRBD1
TGTGCCATCAGTTCACAGGGGGCCGTTTCAGATGGCTACACCTTC
CAISSQGAVSDGYTF
>-|TRBJ1-1|TRBV30|TRBD1
TGTGCCTGGGAGACAGGGATGAACACTGAAGCTTTCTTT
CAWETGMNTEAFF
>-|TRBJ2-1|TRBV19|TRBD2
TGTGCCAGTAGTCCAACCGGGACTAGGTCGGATGAGCAGTTCTTC
CASSPTGTRSDEQFF
>once|TRBJ2-7|TRBV28|TRBD2
TGTGCCAGCAGTTCCCCTAGCGGGGTCTCCTACGAGCAGTACTTC
CASSSPSGVSYEQYF
>-|TRBJ2-1|TRBV5-1|-
TGCGCCAGTAAGGGAGCGGCCGAATTCTATGAGCAGTTCTTC
CASKGAAEFYEQFF
>few|TRBJ2-2|TRBV19|-
TGTGCCAGTAGTGTAGACGCCGGGGAGCTGTTTTTT
CASSVDAGELFF
>-|TRBJ2-2|TRBV29-1|-
TGCAGCTGCAGGCAGGGGAACACCGGGGAGCTGTTTTTT
CSCRQGNTGELFF
>-|TRBJ2-7|TRBV30|-
TGTGCCTGGAGTGGGGGACTGCACTACGAGCAGTACTTC
CAWSGGLHYEQYF
>-|TRBJ1-4|TRBV27|-
TGTGCCAGCAGTTTACGGGGGAAAGCAACTAATGAAAAACTGTTTTTT
CASSLRGKATNEKLFF
>-|TRBJ2-1|TRBV19|TRBD2
TGTGCCAGTAGAACGACTAGCGGGAGCTCCTACAATGAGCAGTTCTTC
CASRTTSGSSYNEQFF
>-|TRBJ2-3|TRBV5-1|-
TGCGCCAGCACGGAACAGGTCGGAGGCACAGATACGCAGTATTTT
CASTEQVGGTDTQYF